These 20 T cell receptor beta chains were all obtained from the same sample, sequenced in a study of blood T cell repertoires in COVID-19. Assay used: immunoSEQ multiplex PCR; TCRdb lists only in-frame clones, some missing. The data contain about 320,000 clones, roughly 85% of them singletons. The specimen sequenced was PBMCs or T cells enriched from blood (not recorded which). The receptor set was obtained from a woman in her twenties or thirties who had been exposed to COVID-19.

V usage is TRBV29-1 and J usage is TRBJ1-4; D is perhaps TRBD1 (5 bases). Between the trimmed V and J ends, which lost 8 bases and 13 bases, there was a span of 17 bases. The CDR3 is made up of 11 amino acids. From germline, CDR1 is SQVTM and CDR2 ANQGSEA. CDR3 DNA: TGCAGCTCATGGGGGGGTTCGGGACTGTTTTTT. Translation: CSSWGGSGLFF.

The rearrangement uses TRBV9 and TRBJ1-6, with D possibly matching TRBD1 (5 bases). The ends were cut back, 4 bases at V and 14 bases at J, with 13 bases in the middle. CDR1 is SGDLS, CDR2 YYNGEE, per germline. CDR3 length: 12 amino acids. The CDR3 protein is CASSPGGRALHF. The CDR3 DNA reads TGTGCCAGCAGCCCCGGGGGTCGGGCCCTCCACTTT.

The genes are TRBV15 and TRBJ2-2, with 14 bases that match TRBD2. Germline trimming cut 6 bases from V and 6 bases from J; bases unmatched to any gene: 3. Germline lookup yields CDR1 LNHNV and CDR2 YYDKDF (reference sequence). CDR3 length: 15 amino acids. Here the CDR3 DNA reads TGTGCCACCAGTAGGACTAGCGGGGGGCCCGGGGAGCTGTTTTTT. Translated, it gives CATSRTSGGPGELFF.

The rearrangement joins TRBV6-5 to TRBJ1-1, with 9 bases matching TRBD1. With 6 bases clipped from V and 2 bases from J, the junction kept 4 bases outside the gene matches. CDR3 length equals 14 residues. From germline, CDR1 is MNHEY and CDR2 SVGAGI. The CDR3 spells CASSKQGANTEAFF. CDR3 DNA: TGTGCCAGCAGCAAACAGGGGGCCAACACTGAAGCTTTCTTT.

The V gene is TRBV19, the J gene TRBJ1-1; D might be TRBD1 (6 bases). V gave up 7 bases and J gave up 3 bases, with 12 bases separating them. From germline, CDR1 is LNHDA and CDR2 SQIVND (reference sequence). This CDR3 comprises 13 residues. The CDR3 DNA follows: TGTGCCAGTATGACGGACAGAGACACTGAAGCTTTCTTT. Translating gives CASMTDRDTEAFF.

V is TRBV10-2 and J is TRBJ2-3; 11 positions match TRBD2. CDR1 is WSHSY and CDR2 is SAAADI in the germline V gene. CDR3 length: 14 amino acids. V lost 6 bases to trimming and J lost 5 bases; unmatched junction nucleotides: 4. DNA of the CDR3: TGCGCCAGCAGCGTTACTAGCGGGGGAGATACGCAGTATTTT. Its protein is CASSVTSGGDTQYF.

This clone has just a few counts. CDR3 residues: CASSLSISDNYGYTF. As DNA, the CDR3 is TGTGCCAGCAGTTTAAGTATCTCAGATAACTATGGCTACACCTTC. V gene TRBV28 combines with J gene TRBJ1-2; D gene ambiguous. Germline CDR1 is MDHEN and CDR2 is SYDVKM. The CDR3 is 15 amino acids. V was clipped by 2 bases and J by 1 base, with 11 bases between them.

The J gene is TRBJ2-7, the V gene TRBV5-1; TRBD2 aligns across 9 bases. CDR1 and CDR2 from the germline V gene are SGHRS and YFSETQ. This CDR3 has 17 residues. Germline trimming cut 0 bases from V and 2 bases from J; bases unmatched to any gene: 9. CDR3 in amino acids: CASSLGILAGPTYEQYF. DNA for the CDR3: TGCGCCAGCAGCTTGGGTATTCTAGCGGGACCCACCTACGAGCAGTACTTC.

The gene calls are TRBV6-1 and TRBJ1-4; D unresolved. Between the trimmed V and J ends, which lost 3 bases and 1 base, there was a span of 12 bases. The CDR3 is 16 amino acids. The germline CDR1 and CDR2 sequences are MNHNS and SASEGT. The CDR3 coding sequence is TGTGCCAGCAGTGACACAATCGTTGTAACTAATGAAAAACTGTTTTTT. The encoded protein is CASSDTIVVTNEKLFF.

This chain joins TRBV5-1 and TRBJ2-7; 10 bases fit TRBD2. In germline, CDR1 is SGHRS, CDR2 YFSETQ. The V gene end was trimmed by 2 bases and the J gene end by 4 bases; junction bases not matched to a gene: 9. The CDR3 is 16 amino acids. CDR3 DNA sequence: TGCGCCAGCAGCTTATCGGGAGCGGGGGGGCTGTACGAGCAGTACTTC. This encodes CASSLSGAGGLYEQYF.

This clone was detected ten times or more. The chain links TRBV3-1 (or the pseudogene TRBV3-2) to TRBJ2-2; D may be TRBD1 (5 bases). In germline, CDR1 is LGHDT, CDR2 YNNKEL (reference sequence). Deletions cut 4 bases from V and 5 bases from J, with 14 bases between. CDR3 size: 15 residues. CDR3 sequence: CASSPMGRVTGELFF. In nucleotides, the CDR3 is TGTGCCAGCAGCCCAATGGGCAGGGTAACCGGGGAGCTGTTTTTT.

The V gene is TRBV29-1, the J gene TRBJ1-4; TRBD1 agrees at 7 bases. The CDR3 extends over 12 amino acids. Unmatched junction bases numbered 2, after V lost 5 bases and J lost 5 bases. In germline, CDR1 is SQVTM, CDR2 ANQGSEA. The chain's CDR3 is CSVPGQNEKLFF. The DNA of the CDR3 is TGCAGCGTTCCGGGACAGAATGAAAAACTGTTTTTT.

V and J are TRBV29-1 and TRBJ1-1; D not certain. Germline values: CDR1 SQVTM, CDR2 ANQGSEA. CDR3 size: 11 residues. The germline V and J ends were trimmed by 5 bases and 5 bases, with 9 bases remaining between them. The CDR3 nucleotides read TGCAGCGTTACATGGGAGACTGAAGCTTTCTTT. The encoded protein is CSVTWETEAFF.

The J gene is TRBJ2-1, the V gene TRBV12-3 or TRBV12-4; tentatively, D is TRBD2 (6 bases). The length of the CDR3 is 12 residues. V lost 6 bases to trimming and J lost 8 bases, with 11 bases between them. CDR3 in amino acids: CASRTRGHEQFF. The DNA for the CDR3 is TGTGCCAGCAGGACTAGAGGCCATGAGCAGTTCTTC.

The chain recombines TRBV29-1 with TRBJ2-3, with TRBD2 identical over 8 bases. Looked up from germline, CDR1 is SQVTM and CDR2 is ANQGSEA. With 3 bases clipped from V and 4 bases from J, the junction kept 3 bases outside the gene matches. This CDR3 is built from 13 residues. CDR3 sequence reads: CSVDTGGPDTQYF. DNA of the CDR3: TGCAGCGTTGACACGGGGGGGCCAGATACGCAGTATTTT.

The CDR3 DNA sequence: TGTGCCAGCAGCTTAGCGGGCGCTAATGAAAAACTGTTTTTT. The encoded protein is CASSLAGANEKLFF. The gene calls are TRBV7-9 and TRBJ1-4; no clear D. Trimming stripped 0 bases from V and 3 bases from J, with 5 bases between. Germline CDR1 is SEHNR and CDR2 is FQNEAQ (reference sequence). The CDR3 sequence is 14 residues long.

This clone came up a few times. The chain links TRBV9 to TRBJ2-1; 7 bases are a match to TRBD1. Germline CDR1 is SGDLS and CDR2 is YYNGEE. The CDR3 has 15 residues. The V gene end was trimmed by 0 bases and the J gene end by 3 bases; junction bases not matched to a gene: 3. CDR3 in amino acids: CASSVAGTDYNEQFF. For the CDR3, the DNA is TGTGCCAGCAGCGTAGCAGGGACAGACTACAATGAGCAGTTCTTC.

V gene TRBV4-2 combines with J gene TRBJ1-5; D gene ambiguous. Trimming pared 5 bases from V and 5 bases from J, leaving 19 bases between. Germline loops: CDR1 LGHNA, CDR2 YNFKEQ. The CDR3 covers 16 residues. CDR3 bases: TGTGCCAGCAGCGGAGATCCCGGGAAAACCTATCAGCCCCAGCATTTT. Its protein product is CASSGDPGKTYQPQHF.

The chain joins TRBV10-3 to TRBJ2-2; 9 bases fit TRBD1. After removal of 7 bases from V and 8 bases from J, the junction contained 11 bases not matched to a gene. Per germline, CDR1 ENHRY and CDR2 SYGVKD. The CDR3 covers 15 residues. In DNA form, the CDR3 reads TGTGCCATCAAAGGCGGGACAGGGCCTACGGGGGAGCTGTTTTTT. Translated: CAIKGGTGPTGELFF.

Worth noting for this clone: At one of its ends the junction is not consistent with the germline gene, which may arise from a read error. The V gene is TRBV11-3, the J gene TRBJ2-5; D unclear. From germline, CDR1 is SGHNT and CDR2 YENEEA. The CDR3 is 13 residues long. The CDR3 sequence: CASSVDHGETQYF. The DNA of the CDR3 is TGTGCCAGCAGCGTAGACCACGGAGAGACCCAGTACTTC.